The 18 T cell receptor beta chains reported below all come from one sample, sequenced in a study of blood T cell repertoires in COVID-19. Clones were read by immunoSEQ multiplex PCR, and TCRdb kept only the in-frame ones, dropping some. The sample includes fewer than 200,000 clones, about 87% seen only once; the top ten take more than 25%. The sequencing sample was made of peripheral blood. The origin of the receptors is a man in his 60s with acute or convalescent COVID-19.

CDR3 sequence: CASSIGGTLAQETQYF. The CDR3 region has the DNA TGTGCCAGTAGTATCGGGGGGACACTAGCACAAGAGACCCAGTACTTC. The chain combines TRBV19 with TRBJ2-5; the D gene is possibly TRBD2 (7 bases). Germline CDR1 reads LNHDA; CDR2 reads SQIVND (reference sequence). The V end was cut by 3 bases, the J end by 2 bases, with 16 bases between. The CDR3 extends over 16 amino acids.

V and J are TRBV7-2 and TRBJ1-5; 7 bases are shared with TRBD1. The CDR3 extends over 14 amino acids. In germline, CDR1 is SGHTA, CDR2 FQGNSA. J was trimmed by 5 bases and V by 3 bases; bases with no gene match: 4. The CDR3 region has the DNA TGTGCCAGCAGCTTCAGGGGGAGTTATCAGCCCCAGCATTTT. Encoded protein: CASSFRGSYQPQHF.

The genes are TRBV9 and TRBJ1-3; D not resolved. The V end lost 0 bases, the J end lost 0 bases, and 10 bases lay between the germline ends. Germline-derived CDR1 and CDR2 are SGDLS and YYNGEE. The CDR3 is 16 amino acids. The DNA for the CDR3 is TGTGCCAGCAGCGTAGTCGAGGGCGCCTCTGGAAACACCATATATTTT. Its translation: CASSVVEGASGNTIYF.

This chain connects TRBV7-9 to TRBJ1-1; the D gene is possibly TRBD1 (5 bases). The CDR3 loop spans 13 amino acids. In germline, CDR1 is SEHNR, CDR2 FQNEAQ (reference sequence). Deletions cut 5 bases from V and 1 base from J, with 8 bases between. CDR3 in amino acids: CASSAGSNTEAFF. CDR3 sequence (DNA): TGTGCCAGCAGCGCAGGGTCGAACACTGAAGCTTTCTTT.

The chain recombines TRBV11-3 with TRBJ2-7, with D maybe TRBD1 (6 bases). The CDR3 covers 13 residues. Trimming removed 4 bases from V and 3 bases from J, with 10 bases in between. Germline CDR1 is SGHNT and CDR2 is YENEEA. CDR3 sequence: CASSWTEFYEQYF. CDR3 DNA: TGTGCCAGCAGCTGGACAGAGTTCTACGAGCAGTACTTC.

The rearrangement joins TRBV4-2 to TRBJ2-7, with D perhaps matching TRBD2 (6 bases). The germline gives CDR1 LGHNA, CDR2 YNFKEQ. The V end lost 4 bases, the J end lost 7 bases, and 14 bases lay between the germline ends. The CDR3 is 13 amino acids. CDR3 sequence: CASSPGVSGEQYV. The CDR3, as DNA: TGTGCCAGCAGCCCGGGGGTTTCGGGGGAGCAGTACGTC.

This chain joins TRBV6-5 and TRBJ1-1; 8 nucleotides agree with TRBD1. J lost 8 bases, V lost 6 bases, and 11 bases had no gene match. Germline loops: CDR1 MNHEY, CDR2 SVGAGI. The CDR3 has 14 residues. The CDR3 reads CASRDRGKVLEAFF. CDR3 nucleotides: TGTGCCAGCAGAGACAGGGGTAAGGTGTTGGAAGCTTTCTTT.

The chain combines TRBV11-3 with TRBJ1-1; no firm D call. Per germline, CDR1 SGHNT and CDR2 YENEEA. The CDR3 length is 14 residues. Trimming removed 4 bases at V and 0 bases at J, with 9 bases between. The CDR3 loop reads CASSSRKLNTEAFF. The CDR3 nucleotides are TGTGCCAGCAGCTCCAGGAAACTGAACACTGAAGCTTTCTTT. Variable domain in full (rest from reference TRBV11-3 and TRBJ1-1): EAGVVQSPRYKIIEKKQPVAFWCNPISGHNTLYWYLQNLGQGPELLIRYENEEAVDDSQLPKDRFSAERLKGVDSTLKIQPAELGDSAVYLCASSSRKLNTEAFFGQGTRLTVV.

J is TRBJ1-5 and V is TRBV9; D gene uncertain. Trimming removed 4 bases from V and 0 bases from J, with 11 bases in between. The V gene's germline CDR1 is SGDLS and CDR2 YYNGEE. The CDR3 is 15 residues long. In DNA, the CDR3 is TGTGCCAGCAGCCCGGACGGGAATAGCAATCAGCCCCAGCATTTT. It yields the protein CASSPDGNSNQPQHF.

The chain carries TRBV2 and TRBJ1-6; the match to TRBD1 covers 11 bases. CDR3 length equals 13 residues. Germline CDR1 is SNHLY and CDR2 is FYNNEI. CDR3 region: CGSGQGVYSPLHF. As DNA, the CDR3 is TGTGGTTCGGGACAGGGGGTTTATTCACCCCTCCACTTT.

V and J are TRBV6-5 and TRBJ2-5, with D maybe TRBD1 (5 bases). CDR1 MNHEY and CDR2 SVGAGI come from the germline V gene. Trimming pared 0 bases from V and 4 bases from J, leaving 12 bases between. The CDR3 runs to 15 residues. In nucleotides, the CDR3 is TGTGCCAGCAGTTACTCTTACAGGCGACGAGAGACCCAGTACTTC. This translates into CASSYSYRRRETQYF.

The chain is built from TRBV19 and TRBJ2-3; 7 bases are shared with TRBD1. V lost 5 bases, J lost 5 bases, and 25 bases stayed unmatched. Germline loops: CDR1 LNHDA, CDR2 SQIVND (reference sequence). The CDR3 is made up of 20 amino acids. DNA for the CDR3: TGTGCCAGTAGTCCCTCGAGACAGGGCCCCGGCCTTACACAAGGAGATACGCAGTATTTT. Its protein product is CASSPSRQGPGLTQGDTQYF.

The chain couples TRBV6-1 to TRBJ1-1; 8 bases match TRBD1. The germline gives CDR1 MNHNS, CDR2 SASEGT. J gave up 1 base and V 4 bases, and 11 bases lay outside the gene matches. The CDR3 is 17 residues long. The CDR3 nucleotides are TGTGCCAGCAGTGTGCGGACAGGGAGAAGGCAGAACACTGAAGCTTTCTTT. This codes for CASSVRTGRRQNTEAFF.

This chain links TRBV5-1 with TRBJ1-2; TRBD1 is a possible D gene (6 bases). With 0 bases removed from V and 8 bases from J, the gap between germline ends came to 20 bases. Germline CDR1 reads SGHRS; CDR2 reads YFSETQ. There are 16 residues in the CDR3. The CDR3 loop is CASSLEGAGGAYGYTF. The CDR3 DNA follows: TGCGCCAGCAGCTTGGAGGGAGCTGGGGGCGCGTACGGCTACACCTTC. The whole variable domain, filled in from reference TRBV5-1 and TRBJ1-2, reads KAGVTQTPRYLIKTRGQQVTLSCSPISGHRSVSWYQQTPGQGLQFLFEYFSETQRNKGNFPGRFSGRQFSNSRSEMNVSTLELGDSALYLCASSLEGAGGAYGYTFGSGTRLTVV.

In this sample, this clone turned up a few times. The J gene is TRBJ1-5, the V gene TRBV5-5; 7 bases map to TRBD1. Germline CDR1 SGHKS, CDR2 YYEKEE (reference sequence). Trimming removed 2 bases from V and 1 base from J; junction bases left unmatched: 3. This CDR3 region has 15 residues. The DNA of the CDR3 is TGTGCCAGCAGCTTCAGGGGGATCAGCAATCAGCCCCAGCATTTT. This gives the protein CASSFRGISNQPQHF.

The V call is TRBV24-1, the J call TRBJ1-2; 8 bases agree with TRBD1. Germline V gives CDR1 KGHDR, CDR2 SFDVKD. This CDR3 has 13 residues. J gave up 8 bases and V 5 bases, and 6 bases lay outside the gene matches. CDR3 DNA sequence: TGTGCCACCAGTGCATCAGGGGGCGCGGGCTACACCTTC. Its translation: CATSASGGAGYTF.

This clone was found a few times. V is TRBV3-1 (or the pseudogene TRBV3-2) and J is TRBJ1-1; 9 bases agree with TRBD1. The CDR3 spans 14 residues. The V gene end was trimmed by 1 base and the J gene end by 5 bases; junction bases not matched to a gene: 2. Germline V CDR1 and CDR2: LGHDT, YNNKEL (reference sequence). CDR3 loop: CASSQVQGATEAFF. For the CDR3, the DNA is TGTGCCAGCAGCCAAGTACAGGGGGCTACTGAAGCTTTCTTT.

The V gene is TRBV5-5, the J gene TRBJ2-7; 7 bases align to TRBD1. The germline V gene has CDR1 SGHKS and CDR2 YYEKEE (reference sequence). The CDR3 runs 14 residues. The ends lost 2 bases at V and 4 bases at J; junction bases unmatched: 6. The CDR3 nucleotides read TGTGCCAGCAGCTTCGGACAGGTCCTTTACGAGCAGTACTTC. Protein: CASSFGQVLYEQYF.